The sequence of this T cell receptor beta chain was determined in a study of cytomegalovirus exposure and HLA in healthy donors (dated by TCRdb to about 2017). In the study overall: In an earlier analysis of roughly 500 of the donors, around 300 Gb of sequence data and approximately 120 million unique TCR beta sequences from 150 million to 200 million T cells were reported. About 320 gigabases of sequencing data and approximately 85 million unique TCR sequences were included in an early release covering 550 to 650 HLA-typed donors. Of the 350 to 400 genotyped donors, roughly 85% fell in the genetic ancestry cluster associated with self-reported Caucasian donors. The study aimed to test whether cataloging public T cell receptors could reveal signatures of past pathogen exposure. The study profiled the T cell repertoires of 666 subjects by immunosequencing and related them to cytomegalovirus serostatus. Along with the roughly 670-subject first cohort, a separate validation cohort of over a hundred different subjects was used. To predict cytomegalovirus infection status, the study brought together high-throughput TCR immunosequencing, statistical association of individual TCRs with disease status, and machine learning. A later analysis re-examined previously published TCR beta repertoires from 600 to 700 donors and added high-resolution HLA genotyping to investigate patterns of TCR occurrence. In the later analysis, no new phenotypic data were used to find candidate immune exposures; instead, reliance was placed on TCR beta sequences and their occurrence across donors. In an earlier analysis of 587 of the donors, high-throughput TCR beta sequencing was used to judge whether each TCR beta V gene segment behaved as functional or pseudogenic. Donor age, sex, ethnicity and CMV serostatus were collected together with the repertoire data. Genome-wide SNP genotypes for about three fifths of the roughly 670 donors were used in a later genetic analysis, which treated that subset as a discovery cohort. All discovery cohort repertoires had been generated using a single sequencing platform. Both class I and class II loci were covered by HLA typing, at four-digit resolution. Typing coverage varied by locus: roughly 620-640 donors for A, B, C, DRB1 and DQB1; roughly 520 for DQA1; approximately 610 for DPA1; under 490 for DPB1. Roughly five DR-DQ haplotypes were handled as single units for association and clustering, since linkage in the cohort was strong. Across 300 to 400 genotyped donors of the cohort, an average of about 200,000 unique TCR beta nucleotide sequences per donor were sequenced, and roughly a sixth of those sequences were non-productive. Broad study findings and their caveats: The study listed 170 or so TCR beta chains as associated with cytomegalovirus. At a false discovery rate of 0.05, a later analysis linked about 16,000 TCR beta sequences to specific HLA alleles. A cluster of highly shared sequence variants was judged likely to be a technical artifact of the sequencing pipeline. This cohort had only TCR beta chains sequenced, and the lack of alpha or paired-chain data limited which features could be detected. HLA typing was unavailable for some donors at each locus, so association tests used only the typed subset. Compared with the 666-donor mean, donors in an Asian-associated ancestry cluster had fewer N-insertions in productive TCRs, according to a later genetic analysis. A later analysis found that TCR association rates varied across HLA loci, with DRB1 alleles showing the most associated TCRs and HLA-C alleles the fewest. Compared with equally common non-associated chains, HLA-associated TCR beta chains in a later analysis were more clonally expanded and had lower generation probabilities. According to the authors, the approach could potentially be generalized to other disease states and immunological phenotypes. A further reported finding was that TCR beta sequences accurately predicted the HLA-A and HLA-B alleles for most subjects in the first cohort. In a later analysis, several top co-occurrence clusters were reported to appear linked to parvovirus B19, influenza, CMV and Epstein-Barr virus. In a later genetic analysis, a missense DCLRE1C variant was associated with V-gene and J-gene trimming of TCR beta chains, and the association was replicated in an independent cohort. In an earlier analysis of over 550 of the donors, most TCR beta V segments were observed in productive rearrangements about 87% or about 30% of the time, broadly matching IMGT annotations. Immune exposure information for the cohort was limited to CMV serostatus. Roughly uniform sequencing depth across donors was assumed in presence/absence analyses, although this assumption may not hold. Across donors, most TCR sequences were observed very rarely, whereas some public TCRs were present in many individuals. In vitro tests confirmed that a few of the cytomegalovirus-associated TCR beta chains recognize cytomegalovirus antigens. According to a later analysis, most CMV-associated TCR beta chains appeared to be HLA-restricted, and the HLA associations seemed to be driven largely by CMV exposure. The earlier analysis of about 600 of the donors excluded 15 to 20 rarely observed V segments, including chromosome 9 orphons, because counts were too low. Linkage disequilibrium might explain the correlated functional status among segregating V segments, but an unknown experimental factor could not be ruled out. The classifier was reported to diagnose cytomegalovirus status with high specificity and sensitivity in both the original cohort and the validation cohort. Assigning TCR associations to individual alleles was difficult when HLA alleles, especially DR and DQ, strongly co-occurred. Some IMGT-functional V segments, including TRBV6-2 and TRBV6-3, could not be distinguished by the 87-base-pair reads and were therefore excluded.

On this clone itself: Its antigen is still unknown. Base qualities are missing; no much larger clone stands one base away.

Receptor amplification or capture employed the immunoSEQ multiplex PCR assay. For the multiplex PCR, a mixture combining 60 forward primers for TCR Vbeta segments and 13 reverse primers for TCR Jbeta segments was used. A multiplex PCR assay on genomic DNA amplified the CDR3 region of rearranged TCR beta genes. On the Illumina HiSeq System, the amplified TCR beta libraries were sequenced as 87-base-pair reads. The authors' analysis ran thus. Across the 500 to 850 repertoires, a later analysis counted 78 million or so unique TCR beta chains, roughly 11 million of which were shared by at least two donors. A nearest-neighbor algorithm error-corrected the raw reads and collapsed the reads into unique sequences, merging closely related sequences to remove PCR and sequencing errors. Alignment of CDR3 sequences to IMGT reference sequences was used to assign V, D and J gene segments. For a sequence to be retained, at least a six-nucleotide match to both a V gene segment and a J gene segment was required. Rearrangements were called productive when the CDR3 lacked stop codons and stayed in frame with V and J; all others were non-productive. Following IMGT convention, CDR3 was defined as the stretch from the second conserved V-encoded cysteine up to the conserved J-encoded phenylalanine. The earlier analysis of some 550 of the donors excluded any sequence lacking an unambiguous match to a single V gene segment. In an earlier analysis of 450 to 700 of the donors, V segments were called functional above 56.7% productive rearrangements and were called segregating when the between-donor standard deviation exceeded 5%. A statistical classification framework was developed to diagnose cytomegalovirus status using the catalog of TCR beta chain sequences. A later analysis assigned V and J genes by comparing TCR nucleotide sequences with IMGT/GENE-DB human TR gene sequences. In a later analysis, CDR3 sequences and most-parsimonious VDJ recombination scenarios were assigned using the TCRdist pipeline. In a later analysis, every TCR beta chain was defined by the combination of its CDR3 amino acid sequence and its V-gene family, and reads without a unique V-gene family were dropped. A later analysis removed 592 highly shared, low-generation-probability nucleotide sequences to deal with suspected cross-contamination and a sequencing artifact. A later analysis calculated a clonal expansion index for each public chain from normalized within-repertoire ranks of inferred template counts. A later analysis computed generation probabilities with a VDJ recombination model fitted to out-of-frame rearrangements, and checked the results against IGoR. Hypergeometric tests were used in a later analysis to score TCR-TCR, TCR-HLA and TCR-CMV co-occurrence, with a repertoire-size bias correction applied to the TCR pairs. A later analysis estimated false discovery rates by permuting HLA or CMV assignments 20 times. In a later analysis, co-occurring TCRs were grouped with DBSCAN, and TCRdist sequence similarity was added when clustering was performed within HLA-allele-positive subsets. For co-occurrence clustering, repertoires with fewer than 30,000 or more than 120,000 public chains were excluded, along with five or six repertoires with anomalous nucleotide sharing. Not all clones reach the TCRdb copy of this immuneACCESS table, which keeps in-frame sequences only. Checked studies attribute under half of the gap to unresolved V genes and leave the rest unexplained. The V and J calls and clone size were taken over from that table, and D and trimming were inferred from the DNA. The sample has about 170,000 clones on record, 79% of them singletons. In total, the top ten clones hold 2.3% of the sample.

In total, approximately 700 healthy bone marrow donors made up the cohort. At the time of sampling, every cohort member was nominally healthy, though immune exposures that went unrecorded were likely present. The donor tested CMV seronegative and was one of the 352 seronegative cohort members. A peripheral blood sample was collected from each donor, and TCR beta sequencing was performed on peripheral blood mononuclear cells. The Qiagen DNeasy Blood Extraction Kit was used to extract genomic DNA from the blood cell samples. V is cut by 5 bases and J by 6 bases, and the space between the germline ends is 16 bases. The CDR3 contains 14 residues, cysteine and phenylalanine counted. The DNA shown is the 42-base CDR3, in frame from base 1. Per the germline V gene, MNHEY is the CDR1 and SVGAGI is the CDR2.

Material for sequencing was PBMCs. The clonotype comes from a woman in her forties or fifties in good health and CMV-seronegative. In this chain, TRBV6-5 is recombined with TRBJ1-1, with the D gene call left open. CDR3 sequence: CASSPNLSDSEAFF. The DNA sequence is as follows: TGTGCCAGCAGTCCGAATTTGAGTGATTCTGAAGCTTTCTTT.